This entry lists 8 T cell receptor beta chains sequenced from one sample in a study of shared clonotypes between healthy human individuals. Produced via immunoSEQ multiplex PCR; TCRdb's table is partial and in-frame only. The sample includes a few million clones, over 85% of them seen just once. The material sequenced was naive CD4+ T cells from PBMCs. Documented subset: CD45RA+ positively selected. The receptors shown here come from a young man in good health. Some clones in this sample may be carry-over from other donors' samples.

The J gene is TRBJ2-1, the V gene TRBV5-1; 8 bases map to TRBD2. In germline, CDR1 is SGHRS, CDR2 YFSETQ. J was trimmed by 8 bases and V by 3 bases; bases with no gene match: 10. The CDR3 has 15 amino acids. CDR3 sequence: CASSSGTRGADEQFF. The CDR3 DNA sequence: TGCGCCAGCAGCTCCGGGACTAGGGGGGCAGATGAGCAGTTCTTC.

The chain couples TRBV9 to TRBJ2-1; TRBD1 matches 7 bases. J gave up 6 bases and V 3 bases, and 6 bases lay outside the gene matches. In germline, CDR1 is SGDLS, CDR2 YYNGEE. The CDR3 has 14 amino acids. Here the CDR3 DNA reads TGTGCCAGCAGCGGACAGGGATCAGGCAATGAGCAGTTCTTC. Amino acids: CASSGQGSGNEQFF.

This clone came up once. A much larger clone lies one base from this, so it may be a read error. The sample contains more than one DNA sequence encoding this CDR3. The J gene is TRBJ1-1, the V gene TRBV5-1; D may be TRBD1 (5 bases). CDR3 length: 13 residues. V dropped 3 bases and J dropped 0 bases, with 6 bases sitting between them. The germline CDR1 and CDR2 sequences are SGHRS and YFSETQ. CDR3 amino acids: CASSSGVNTEAFF. The CDR3 nucleotides read TGCGCCAGCAGCTCGGGGGTGAACACTGAAGCTTTCTTT.

The V call is TRBV4-1, the J call TRBJ1-1; D is undetermined. CDR1 and CDR2 from the germline V gene are MGHRA and YSYEKL. This CDR3 region has 12 residues. V lost 6 bases and J lost 1, with 6 bases in between. For the CDR3, the DNA is TGCGCCAGCAGTGGCCAGAACACTGAAGCTTTCTTT. This gives the protein CASSGQNTEAFF.

In nucleotides, the CDR3 is TGCAGCGTGGGCGGTCGGGCGGGATTAAACGAGCAGTACTTC. This gives the protein CSVGGRAGLNEQYF. This chain links TRBV29-1 with TRBJ2-7; perhaps TRBD2 as D (6 bases). The CDR3 length is 14 residues. Germline CDR1 reads SQVTM; CDR2 reads ANQGSEA. With 6 bases removed from V and 5 bases from J, the gap between germline ends came to 20 bases.

The chain employs TRBV19 and TRBJ2-7, with 7 bases identical to TRBD2. Germline CDR1 reads LNHDA; CDR2 reads SQIVND (reference sequence). The CDR3 has 14 amino acids. Trimming cost V 5 bases and J 1 base; bases outside gene matches: 5. The CDR3 DNA sequence: TGTGCCAGTAGTGCTCAGCGGGAATCCTACGAGCAGTACTTC. It specifies CASSAQRESYEQYF.

This chain links TRBV9 with TRBJ1-2; D not certain. The V and J ends lost 2 bases and 4 bases respectively, with 9 bases between them. CDR1 and CDR2 from the germline V gene are SGDLS and YYNGEE. The CDR3 extends over 13 amino acids. The CDR3 here is CASSVPGTYGYTF. CDR3 nucleotides: TGTGCCAGCAGCGTCCCAGGAACCTATGGCTACACCTTC. The whole variable domain, filled in from reference TRBV9 and TRBJ1-2, reads DSGVTQTPKHLITATGQRVTLRCSPRSGDLSVYWYQQSLDQGLQFLIQYYNGEERAKGNILERFSAQQFPDLHSELNLSSLELGDSALYFCASSVPGTYGYTFGSGTRLTVV.

The chain links TRBV18 to TRBJ2-7; D tentatively fits TRBD1 or TRBD2 (5 bases each). The CDR3 has 14 residues. Trimming stripped 4 bases from V and 0 bases from J, with 10 bases between. In germline, CDR1 is KGHSH, CDR2 LQKENI. The CDR3 DNA is TGTGCCAGCTCACAAGGGACGGTCTCCTACGAGCAGTACTTC. It yields the protein CASSQGTVSYEQYF.